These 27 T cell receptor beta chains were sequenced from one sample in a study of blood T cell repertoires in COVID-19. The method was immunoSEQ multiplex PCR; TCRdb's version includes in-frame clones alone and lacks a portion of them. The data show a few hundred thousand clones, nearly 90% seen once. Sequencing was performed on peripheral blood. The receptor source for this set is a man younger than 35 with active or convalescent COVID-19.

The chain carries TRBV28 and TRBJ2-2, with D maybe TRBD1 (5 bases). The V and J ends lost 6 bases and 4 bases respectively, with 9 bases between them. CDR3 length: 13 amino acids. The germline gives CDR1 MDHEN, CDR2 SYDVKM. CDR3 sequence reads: CASRDTGTGELFF. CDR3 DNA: TGTGCCAGCAGGGACACCGGCACCGGGGAGCTGTTTTTT.

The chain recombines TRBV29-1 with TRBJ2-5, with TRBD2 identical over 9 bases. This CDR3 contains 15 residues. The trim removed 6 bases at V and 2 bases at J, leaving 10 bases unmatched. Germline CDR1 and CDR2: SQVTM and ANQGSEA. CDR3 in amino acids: CSVTRGRGGQETQYF. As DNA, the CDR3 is TGCAGCGTGACGAGGGGGCGGGGGGGTCAAGAGACCCAGTACTTC. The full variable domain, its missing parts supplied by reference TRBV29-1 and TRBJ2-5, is SAVISQKPSRDICQRGTSLTIQCQVDSQVTMMFWYRQQPGQSLTLIATANQGSEATYESGFVIDKFPISRPNLTFSTLTVSNMSPEDSSIYLCSVTRGRGGQETQYFGPGTRLLVL.

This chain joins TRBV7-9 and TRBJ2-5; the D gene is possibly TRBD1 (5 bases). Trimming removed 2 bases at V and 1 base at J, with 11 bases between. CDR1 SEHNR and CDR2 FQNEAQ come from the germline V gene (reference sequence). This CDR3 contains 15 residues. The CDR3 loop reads CASSLSRVGQETQYF. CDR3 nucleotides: TGTGCCAGCAGCTTAAGCAGGGTGGGCCAAGAGACCCAGTACTTC.

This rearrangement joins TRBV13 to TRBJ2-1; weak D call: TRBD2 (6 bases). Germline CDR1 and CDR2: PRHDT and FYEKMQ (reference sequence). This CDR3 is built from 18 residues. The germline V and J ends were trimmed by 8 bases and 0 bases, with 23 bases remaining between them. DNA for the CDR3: TGTGCCAGCTCCCTAGGGGAGGAATTAGGGCTCTCCTACAATGAGCAGTTCTTC. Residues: CASSLGEELGLSYNEQFF.

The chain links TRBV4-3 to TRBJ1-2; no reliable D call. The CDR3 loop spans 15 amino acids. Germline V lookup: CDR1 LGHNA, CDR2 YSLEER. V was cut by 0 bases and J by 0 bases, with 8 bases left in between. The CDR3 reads CASSQDTGANYGYTF. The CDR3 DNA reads TGCGCCAGCAGCCAAGACACCGGAGCTAACTATGGCTACACCTTC.

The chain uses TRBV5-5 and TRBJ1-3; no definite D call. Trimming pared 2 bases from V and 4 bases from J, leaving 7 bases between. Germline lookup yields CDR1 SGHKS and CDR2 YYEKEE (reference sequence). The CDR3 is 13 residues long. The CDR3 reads CASSFLAGNTIYF. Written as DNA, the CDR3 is TGTGCCAGCAGCTTTCTAGCGGGAAACACCATATATTTT.

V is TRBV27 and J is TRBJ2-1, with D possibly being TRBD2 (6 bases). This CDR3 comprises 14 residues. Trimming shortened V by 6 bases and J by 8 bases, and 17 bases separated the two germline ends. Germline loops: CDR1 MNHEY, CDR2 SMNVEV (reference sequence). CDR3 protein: CASRASELHHEQFF. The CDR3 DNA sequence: TGTGCCAGCAGGGCTAGCGAACTACACCATGAGCAGTTCTTC.

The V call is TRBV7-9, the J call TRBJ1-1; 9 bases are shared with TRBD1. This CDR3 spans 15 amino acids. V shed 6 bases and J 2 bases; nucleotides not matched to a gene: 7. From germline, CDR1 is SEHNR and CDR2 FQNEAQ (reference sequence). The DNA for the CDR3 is TGTGCCAGCAGTTCAGGGACAGGGCACAACACTGAAGCTTTCTTT. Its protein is CASSSGTGHNTEAFF.

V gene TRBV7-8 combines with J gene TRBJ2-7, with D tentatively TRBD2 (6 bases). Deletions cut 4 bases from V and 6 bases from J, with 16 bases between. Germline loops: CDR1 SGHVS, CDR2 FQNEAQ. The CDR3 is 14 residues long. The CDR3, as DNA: TGTGCCAGCAGCTGGGGGAGACTAGTCCGCGAGCAGTACTTC. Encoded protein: CASSWGRLVREQYF. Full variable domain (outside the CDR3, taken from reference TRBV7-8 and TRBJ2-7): GAGVSQSPRYKVAKRGQDVALRCDPISGHVSLFWYQQALGQGPEFLTYFQNEAQLDKSGLPSDRFFAERPEGSVSTLKIQRTQQEDSAVYLCASSWGRLVREQYFGPGTRLTVT.

Written as DNA, the CDR3 is TGTGCCAGCAGCACCCAGGGGGCTCTGTATGGCTACACCTTC. Protein sequence: CASSTQGALYGYTF. The rearrangement joins TRBV5-5 to TRBJ1-2; 8 nucleotides match TRBD1. V was pared by 4 bases and J by 5 bases, with 7 bases of the junction left unmatched. CDR1 is SGHKS and CDR2 is YYEKEE in the germline V gene (reference sequence). The CDR3 runs 14 residues.

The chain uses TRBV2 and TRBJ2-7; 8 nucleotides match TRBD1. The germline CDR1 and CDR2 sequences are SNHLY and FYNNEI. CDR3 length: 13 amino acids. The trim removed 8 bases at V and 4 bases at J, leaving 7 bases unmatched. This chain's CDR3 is CASYTDRVYEQYF. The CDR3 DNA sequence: TGTGCCAGCTATACGGACAGGGTGTACGAGCAGTACTTC.

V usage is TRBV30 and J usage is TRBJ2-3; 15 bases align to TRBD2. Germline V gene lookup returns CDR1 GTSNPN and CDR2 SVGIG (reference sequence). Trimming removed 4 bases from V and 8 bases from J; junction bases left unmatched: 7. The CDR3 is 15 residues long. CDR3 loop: CAWTRGTSGGTTQYF. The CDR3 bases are TGTGCCTGGACCCGAGGGACTAGCGGGGGGACTACGCAGTATTTT.

CDR3 amino acids: CASSILGAYNEQFF. CDR3 nucleotide sequence: TGTGCCAGTAGTATTCTTGGGGCATACAATGAGCAGTTCTTC. The chain links TRBV19 to TRBJ2-1; D may be TRBD1 (5 bases). V was pared by 3 bases and J by 4 bases, with 10 bases between. In germline, CDR1 is LNHDA, CDR2 SQIVND (reference sequence). The CDR3 consists of 14 residues.

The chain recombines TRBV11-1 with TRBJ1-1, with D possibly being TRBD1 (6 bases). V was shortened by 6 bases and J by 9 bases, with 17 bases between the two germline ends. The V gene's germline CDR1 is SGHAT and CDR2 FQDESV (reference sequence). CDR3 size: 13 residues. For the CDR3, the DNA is TGTGCCAGCAGGCGAACAGGGCCAGATAAAGCTTTCTTT. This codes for CASRRTGPDKAFF.

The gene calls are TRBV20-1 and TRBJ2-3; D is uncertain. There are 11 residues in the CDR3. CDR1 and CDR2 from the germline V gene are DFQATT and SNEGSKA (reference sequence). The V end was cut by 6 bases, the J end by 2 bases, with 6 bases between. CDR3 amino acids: CSALFTDTQYF. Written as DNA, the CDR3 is TGCAGTGCCCTTTTCACAGATACGCAGTATTTT.

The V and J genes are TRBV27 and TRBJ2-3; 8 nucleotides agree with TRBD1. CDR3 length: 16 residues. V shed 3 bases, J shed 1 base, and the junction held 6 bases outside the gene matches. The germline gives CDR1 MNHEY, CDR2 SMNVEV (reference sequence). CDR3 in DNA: TGTGCCAGCAGTTTTAACAGGGGGACGGGCACAGATACGCAGTATTTT. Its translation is CASSFNRGTGTDTQYF.

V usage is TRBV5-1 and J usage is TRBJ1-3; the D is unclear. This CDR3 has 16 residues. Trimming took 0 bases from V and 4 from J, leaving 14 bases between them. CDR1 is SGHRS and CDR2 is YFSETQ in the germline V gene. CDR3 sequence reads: CASSLAVRGVGNTIYF. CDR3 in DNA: TGCGCCAGCAGCTTGGCTGTTCGCGGAGTGGGAAACACCATATATTTT. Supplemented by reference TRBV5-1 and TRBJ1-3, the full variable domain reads KAGVTQTPRYLIKTRGQQVTLSCSPISGHRSVSWYQQTPGQGLQFLFEYFSETQRNKGNFPGRFSGRQFSNSRSEMNVSTLELGDSALYLCASSLAVRGVGNTIYFGEGSWLTVV.

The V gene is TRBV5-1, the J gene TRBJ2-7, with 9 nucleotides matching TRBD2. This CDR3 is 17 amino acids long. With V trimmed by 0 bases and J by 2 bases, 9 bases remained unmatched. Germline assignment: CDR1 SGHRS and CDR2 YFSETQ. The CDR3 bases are TGCGCCAGCAGCTTGGTGGCTAGCGGGGATTTTCCCTACGAGCAGTACTTC. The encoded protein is CASSLVASGDFPYEQYF.

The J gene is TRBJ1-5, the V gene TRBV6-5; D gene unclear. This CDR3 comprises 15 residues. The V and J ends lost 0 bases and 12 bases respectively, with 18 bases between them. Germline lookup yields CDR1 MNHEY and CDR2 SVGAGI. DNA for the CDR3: TGTGCCAGCAGTTACTCGGAGGTAGGCCGAGGGAGCCAGCATTTT. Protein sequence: CASSYSEVGRGSQHF.

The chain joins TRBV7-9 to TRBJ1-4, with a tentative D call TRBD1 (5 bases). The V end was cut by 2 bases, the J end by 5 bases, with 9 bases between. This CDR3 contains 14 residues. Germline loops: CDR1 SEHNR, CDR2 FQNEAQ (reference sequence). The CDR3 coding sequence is TGTGCCAGCAGCTTAAGTTGGGGCAATGAAAAACTGTTTTTT. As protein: CASSLSWGNEKLFF. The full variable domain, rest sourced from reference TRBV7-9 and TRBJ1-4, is DTGVSQNPRHKITKRGQNVTFRCDPISEHNRLYWYRQTLGQGPEFLTYFQNEAQLEKSRLLSDRFSAERPKGSFSTLEIQRTEQGDSAMYLCASSLSWGNEKLFFGSGTQLSVL.

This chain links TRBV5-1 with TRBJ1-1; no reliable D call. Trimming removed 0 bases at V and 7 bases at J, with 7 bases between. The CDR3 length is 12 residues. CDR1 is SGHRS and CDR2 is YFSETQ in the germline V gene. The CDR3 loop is CASSLAGGEAFF. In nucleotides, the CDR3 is TGCGCCAGCAGCTTGGCGGGTGGTGAAGCTTTCTTT. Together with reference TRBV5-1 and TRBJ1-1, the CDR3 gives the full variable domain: KAGVTQTPRYLIKTRGQQVTLSCSPISGHRSVSWYQQTPGQGLQFLFEYFSETQRNKGNFPGRFSGRQFSNSRSEMNVSTLELGDSALYLCASSLAGGEAFFGQGTRLTVV.

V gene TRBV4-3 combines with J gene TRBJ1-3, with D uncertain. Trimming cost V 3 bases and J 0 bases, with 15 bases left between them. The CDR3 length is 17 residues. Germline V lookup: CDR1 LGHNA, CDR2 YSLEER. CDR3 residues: CASSQDSHRSSGNTIYF. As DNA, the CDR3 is TGCGCCAGCAGCCAGGACTCCCATCGGTCCTCTGGAAACACCATATATTTT.

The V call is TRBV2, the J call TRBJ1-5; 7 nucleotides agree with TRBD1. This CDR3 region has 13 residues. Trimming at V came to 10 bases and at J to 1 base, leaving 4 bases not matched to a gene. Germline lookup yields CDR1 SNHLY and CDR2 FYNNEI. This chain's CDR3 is CAIQQGSNQPQHF. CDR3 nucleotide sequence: TGTGCCATCCAACAGGGGAGCAATCAGCCCCAGCATTTT. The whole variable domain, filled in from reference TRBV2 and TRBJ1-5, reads EPEVTQTPSHQVTQMGQEVILRCVPISNHLYFYWYRQILGQKVEFLVSFYNNEISEKSEIFDDQFSVERPDGSNFTLKIRSTKLEDSAMYFCAIQQGSNQPQHFGDGTRLSIL.

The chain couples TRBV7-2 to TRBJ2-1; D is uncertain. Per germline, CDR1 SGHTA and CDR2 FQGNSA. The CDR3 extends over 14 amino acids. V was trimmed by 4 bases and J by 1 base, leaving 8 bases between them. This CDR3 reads CASSSLRSYNEQFF. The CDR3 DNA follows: TGTGCCAGCAGCTCCCTGCGGTCCTACAATGAGCAGTTCTTC.

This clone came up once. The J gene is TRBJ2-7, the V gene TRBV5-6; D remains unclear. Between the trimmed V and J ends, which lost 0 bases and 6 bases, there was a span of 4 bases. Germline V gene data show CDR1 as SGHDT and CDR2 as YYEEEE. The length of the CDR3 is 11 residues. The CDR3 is CASSLASEQYF. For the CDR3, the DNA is TGTGCCAGCAGCTTGGCGTCCGAGCAGTACTTC.

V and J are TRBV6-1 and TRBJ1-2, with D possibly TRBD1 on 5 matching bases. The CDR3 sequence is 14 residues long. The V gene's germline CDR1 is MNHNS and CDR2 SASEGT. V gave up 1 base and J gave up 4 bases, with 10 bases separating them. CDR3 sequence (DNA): TGTGCCAGCAGTGAAGGGACAAGACCCTATGGCTACACCTTC. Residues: CASSEGTRPYGYTF.

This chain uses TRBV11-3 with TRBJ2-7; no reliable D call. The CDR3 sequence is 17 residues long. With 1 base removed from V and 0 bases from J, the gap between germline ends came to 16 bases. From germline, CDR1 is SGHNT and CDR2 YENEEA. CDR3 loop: CASSLVIAAGISYEQYF. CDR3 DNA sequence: TGTGCCAGCAGCTTAGTCATCGCCGCAGGCATCTCCTACGAGCAGTACTTC.